The subject of this entry is one T cell receptor beta chain. TCRdb ran MiXCR on the RACE reads and lists one entry per CDR3 protein. The sample has around 380,000 distinct CDR3 sequences, around 5.5% seen once. This sample is part of a study of human T cells and chemical hapten exposure. Time point noted: pre-sensitization, week 0. Treatment here: therapeutic diphenylcyclopropenone sensitization with weekly scalp DPC. This sequence originates from a woman between 18 and 29 years old with alopecia areata. Some clones in this sample may be carry-over from other donors' samples. The sequencing used whole blood, collected in connection with sensitization to the hapten diphenylcyclopropenone (DPC).

The CDR3 loop is CASSQDVGGDIDGYTF. CDR3 nucleotides: TGTGCCAGCAGCCAAGATGTGGGGGGGGACATTGATGGCTACACCTTC. The chain is built from TRBV4-2 and TRBJ1-2; TRBD1 is a possible D gene (6 bases). Looked up from germline, CDR1 is LGHNA and CDR2 is YNFKEQ. The CDR3 has 16 amino acids. The ends were cut back, 0 bases at V and 6 bases at J, with 17 bases in the middle.